This TCR beta chain stems from a study of T-cell reconstitution after alpha-beta-depleted transplantation in children. General study findings and limits: There were reportedly several hundred expanded graft clones from which alpha-beta T cells came about two months after transplant.

Germline-derived CDR1 and CDR2 are SGHRS and YFSETQ. The CDR3 is 16 residues long. With 4 bases removed from V and 4 bases from J, the gap between germline ends came to 20 bases. This clonotype was counted ten times or more. Antigen specificity is unknown. Unique molecular identifiers were built into the TCRbeta library. TCRdb processed the PCR reads anew with MiXCR; each CDR3 protein has one entry. The sample lists 500,000 to 600,000 distinct CDR3 sequences, 25% to 30% seen once, with approximately 39% in the top ten. Sequencing used PBMCs, obtained before TCRalphabeta/CD19-depleted stem cell transplant. This clonotype originated in a boy in the first two years of life with Wiskott-Aldrich syndrome, due to receive a stem cell transplant. The V and J genes are TRBV5-1 and TRBJ2-5; D is undetermined. The DNA for the CDR3 is TGCGCCAGCAGCAGCACCCTCGGCCCCCCTGGAGAGACCCAGTACTTC. Translated: CASSSTLGPPGETQYF.